The rows below give T cell receptor beta chains drawn from one sample of a study of T cells in Graves' hyperthyroidism and ophthalmopathy. MiXCR was run by TCRdb on the multiplex PCR reads, yielding one entry per CDR3 protein. The table shows some 800,000 distinct CDR3 sequences, with around 38% occurring only once. The sequenced sample consisted of blood. The receptors were gathered from a man between 18 and 35 years old with Graves' hyperthyroidism. CDR3s include the opening cysteine and the closing phenylalanine or tryptophan. The D gene is left open where the match is weak. Rows give clone size only sometimes, using once, few, many, or a class for an expanded clone.

D	size	V	J	CDR3	DNA
NA	few	TRBV2	TRBJ2-2	CASSEMGSRSSTGELFF	TGTGCCAGCAGTGAAATGGGGTCAAGGAGTAGCACCGGGGAGCTGTTTTTT
TRBD1	NA	TRBV19	TRBJ1-6	CATRGQGANSPLHF	TGTGCCACCCGAGGACAGGGCGCCAATTCACCCCTCCACTTT
NA	NA	TRBV7-2	TRBJ2-1	CASRQQALNEQFF	TGTGCCAGCAGGCAACAAGCGTTGAATGAGCAGTTCTTC
NA	NA	TRBV10-3	TRBJ2-5	CAIRKGSEKLYF	TGTGCCATCAGGAAGGGGAGTGAAAAACTGTACTTC
NA	many	TRBV29-1	TRBJ2-7	CSTRQDYEQYF	TGCAGCACAAGACAGGACTACGAGCAGTACTTC
NA	NA	TRBV7-9	TRBJ2-7	CASSPPPLYEQYF	TGTGCCAGCAGCCCGCCCCCACTCTACGAGCAGTACTTC
NA	few	TRBV7-9	TRBJ2-5	CASSFPRGSKETQYF	TGTGCCAGCAGCTTTCCTCGAGGCAGTAAGGAGACCCAGTACTTC
TRBD1	NA	TRBV10-3	TRBJ1-2	CAISRPGQGHGYTF	TGTGCCATCAGCCGCCCGGGACAGGGGCATGGCTACACCTTC
TRBD1	NA	TRBV9	TRBJ2-5	CASSAPGGPYQETQYF	TGTGCCAGCAGCGCCCCAGGGGGCCCGTACCAAGAGACCCAGTACTTC
TRBD1	NA	TRBV6-1	TRBJ2-5	CASSYRGPQETQYF	TGTGCCAGCAGTTACAGGGGGCCGCAAGAGACCCAGTACTTC
TRBD2	NA	TRBV20-1	TRBJ2-5	CSASRTSGGPLPQYF	TGCAGTGCTAGTCGGACTAGCGGGGGCCCACTACCCCAGTACTTC
TRBD1	many	TRBV20-1	TRBJ1-2	CSARAETGDGYTF	TGCAGTGCTAGAGCGGAAACAGGGGACGGCTACACCTTC
NA	NA	TRBV12-3/TRBV12-4	TRBJ2-5	CASSFGGRRTQYF	TGTGCCAGCAGTTTTGGGGGACGCAGGACCCAGTACTTC
TRBD1	many	TRBV2	TRBJ1-1	CASSEAWTGKRTEAFF	TGTGCCAGCAGTGAAGCCTGGACAGGGAAAAGGACTGAAGCTTTCTTT
NA	NA	TRBV6-5	TRBJ1-5	CASSSRDTYQPQHF	TGTGCCAGCAGTTCCCGGGACACCTATCAGCCCCAGCATTTT
TRBD1	many	TRBV20-1	TRBJ1-4	CSATGQGKEKLFF	TGCAGTGCCACGGGACAGGGAAAGGAAAAACTGTTTTTT
NA	few	TRBV7-8	TRBJ2-7	CASSSQGQGSYEQYF	TGTGCCAGCAGCTCCCAGGGGCAGGGGTCCTACGAGCAGTACTTC
TRBD1	NA	TRBV20-1	TRBJ1-1	CSATPGQGMNTEAFF	TGCAGTGCTACCCCGGGACAGGGGATGAACACTGAAGCTTTCTTT
NA	NA	TRBV10-3	TRBJ1-2	CAISEGDYGYTF	TGTGCCATCAGTGAAGGGGATTATGGCTACACCTTC
NA	NA	TRBV14	TRBJ1-3	CASSQDGGPLNSGNTIYF	TGTGCCAGCAGCCAAGACGGTGGGCCGCTTAACTCTGGAAACACCATATATTTT
TRBD1	NA	TRBV12-3/TRBV12-4	TRBJ1-6	CASSFLGGQENSPLHF	TGTGCCAGCAGTTTTTTGGGAGGACAGGAGAATTCACCCCTCCACTTT
NA	many	TRBV7-7	TRBJ1-5	CASSLGMGQPQHF	TGTGCTAGCAGCTTAGGAATGGGACAGCCCCAGCATTTT
NA	NA	TRBV19	TRBJ1-5	CASSMSGWYSNQPQHF	TGTGCCAGTAGTATGTCCGGGTGGTATAGCAATCAGCCCCAGCATTTT
TRBD1	many	TRBV9	TRBJ1-1	CASSVGGQGLNTEAFF	TGTGCCAGCAGCGTAGGAGGACAGGGGCTGAACACTGAAGCTTTCTTT
TRBD2	NA	TRBV7-2	TRBJ2-7	CASSSVAGFSGGADYEQYF	TGTGCCAGCAGCTCAGTCGCGGGATTTAGCGGGGGAGCTGACTACGAGCAGTACTTC
TRBD1	few	TRBV20-1	TRBJ2-5	CSASNRGATQYF	TGCAGTGCTAGCAACAGGGGGGCGACCCAGTACTTC
TRBD1	NA	TRBV7-2	TRBJ2-7	CASEGTGKPYEQYF	TGTGCCAGCGAGGGGACAGGCAAACCCTACGAGCAGTACTTC
NA	NA	TRBV7-2	TRBJ1-5	CASSAGPTNNQPQHF	TGTGCCAGCAGCGCGGGGCCGACAAACAATCAGCCCCAGCATTTT
NA	few	TRBV2	TRBJ2-7	CATQGPRSYEQYF	TGTGCCACCCAGGGACCGCGGTCCTACGAGCAGTACTTC
NA	NA	TRBV29-1	TRBJ2-2	CSVEEPPGASRELFF	TGCAGCGTTGAAGAACCTCCAGGGGCCTCTCGGGAGCTGTTTTTT
NA	few	TRBV6-6	TRBJ2-7	CASSYPGLAYEQYF	TGTGCCAGCAGTTACCCCGGACTGGCCTACGAGCAGTACTTC
NA	few	TRBV29-1	TRBJ1-2	CSVRGASDGYTF	TGCAGCGTTCGGGGGGCATCCGATGGCTACACCTTC
NA	NA	TRBV25-1	TRBJ1-5	CASYGRGVGEQPQHF	TGTGCCAGCTACGGACGTGGGGTTGGGGAACAGCCCCAGCATTTT
NA	NA	TRBV20-1	TRBJ1-2	CSASSLDSYGYTF	TGCAGTGCCAGCAGCTTGGACAGCTATGGCTACACCTTC
NA	NA	TRBV24-1	TRBJ2-5	CATPGQQETQYF	TGTGCCACCCCGGGCCAGCAAGAGACCCAGTACTTC
NA	NA	TRBV10-3	TRBJ1-1	CASSGTPTAPMNTEAFF	TGTGCCAGCAGTGGGACCCCGACAGCCCCAATGAACACTGAAGCTTTCTTT
TRBD1	NA	TRBV19	TRBJ1-1	CASSKTRDSEAFF	TGTGCCAGTAGTAAAACCCGGGACAGCGAAGCTTTCTTT
NA	NA	TRBV6-1	TRBJ2-7	CASTDLATYEQYF	TGTGCCAGCACCGACCTCGCTACCTACGAGCAGTACTTC
TRBD1	NA	TRBV7-2	TRBJ1-4	CASSWTGRGEKLFF	TGTGCCAGCAGCTGGACAGGGAGAGGTGAAAAACTGTTTTTT
NA	few	TRBV12-3/TRBV12-4	TRBJ1-1	CASRDGIVNTEAFF	TGTGCCAGCAGAGACGGAATTGTGAACACTGAAGCTTTCTTT
TRBD2	few	TRBV7-2	TRBJ2-7	CASSSSGTSGSYEQYF	TGTGCCAGCAGCTCCAGCGGGACTAGCGGCTCCTACGAGCAGTACTTC
TRBD1	NA	TRBV5-1	TRBJ2-7	CASSLDRGSSSYEQYF	TGCGCCAGCAGCCTTGACAGGGGGTCGTCCTCCTACGAGCAGTACTTC
NA	NA	TRBV4-2	TRBJ1-4	CASSQEYATNEKLFF	TGTGCCAGCAGCCAAGAGTACGCAACTAATGAAAAACTGTTTTTT
TRBD2	many	TRBV4-1	TRBJ2-7	CASSQGEGPYEQYF	TGTGCCAGCAGCCAAGGGGAGGGGCCCTACGAGCAGTACTTC
NA	once	TRBV2	TRBJ2-7	CASSPSQSSSEQYF	TGCGCCAGCAGCCCATCTCAAAGCTCCTCCGAGCAGTACTTC
NA	NA	TRBV20-1	TRBJ2-5	CSARETPARETQYF	TGCAGTGCTAGAGAGACGCCGGCACGAGAGACCCAGTACTTC
NA	NA	TRBV29-1	TRBJ2-2	CSGNRGMAGELFF	TGCAGCGGGAATAGGGGCATGGCCGGGGAGCTGTTTTTT
TRBD1	few	TRBV20-1	TRBJ2-6	CSAPDRGAGANVLTF	TGCAGTGCCCCGGACAGGGGGGCTGGGGCCAACGTCCTGACTTTC
NA	NA	TRBV7-3	TRBJ1-5	CASSLPIPRIQPQHF	TGTGCCAGCAGCTTACCGATTCCTAGGATCCAGCCCCAGCATTTT
NA	few	TRBV20-1	TRBJ1-1	CSASEALNTEAFF	TGCAGTGCTAGTGAGGCCCTTAACACTGAAGCTTTCTTT
NA	NA	TRBV9	TRBJ2-7	CASSSRDGNYEQYF	TGTGCCAGCAGCAGCCGGGACGGTAACTACGAGCAGTACTTC
NA	NA	TRBV27	TRBJ1-5	CASSSIDSDSNQPQHF	TGTGCCAGCAGTTCCATAGACTCGGATAGCAATCAGCCCCAGCATTTT
NA	NA	TRBV7-2	TRBJ1-1	CASSHPGASTEAFF	TGTGCCAGCAGCCATCCGGGTGCGAGCACTGAAGCTTTCTTT
NA	NA	TRBV4-1	TRBJ2-7	CASSQDHSHEQYF	TGCGCCAGCAGCCAAGATCATTCCCACGAGCAGTACTTC
NA	few	TRBV7-2	TRBJ1-2	CASSLDYRADGYTF	TGTGCCAGCAGCTTAGACTACCGGGCGGATGGCTACACCTTC
NA	few	TRBV27	TRBJ1-2	CASTDPGDPYGYTF	TGTGCCAGCACCGACCCAGGGGATCCATATGGCTACACCTTC
NA	NA	TRBV15	TRBJ1-6	CATSRETEWNSPLHF	TGTGCCACCAGCAGAGAGACAGAGTGGAATTCACCCCTCCACTTT
NA	NA	TRBV12-3/TRBV12-4	TRBJ1-5	CASSGGPGESDQPQHF	TGTGCCAGCAGTGGGGGCCCAGGGGAAAGCGATCAGCCCCAGCATTTT
NA	NA	TRBV7-2	TRBJ2-2	CGSTGELFF	TGTGGCAGCACCGGGGAGCTGTTTTTT
NA	NA	TRBV10-2	TRBJ2-7	CASSDEGSGEQYF	TGCGCCAGCAGTGACGAGGGGAGCGGCGAGCAGTACTTC